This TCR beta chain was sequenced in a study of T cells in Graves' hyperthyroidism and ophthalmopathy. TCR beta CDR3 regions were amplified from RNA. The TCR CDR3 was amplified in a first-round RT-PCR using the HTBI primer set. TCRdb re-derived calls from the multiplex PCR reads in MiXCR, one entry per CDR3 protein. The sample carries fewer than 500,000 distinct CDR3 sequences, around 15% recorded once. Ophthalmopathy patients showed a Clinical Activity Score of at least 3, NOSPECS grade of at least 4 and duration under 3 months. PBMCs were obtained from 7.5 to 10 ml fresh peripheral blood. V gave up 0 bases and J gave up 3 bases, with 6 bases separating them. Germline V CDR1 and CDR2: SGHKS, YYEKEE (reference sequence). The CDR3 contains 13 residues.

The receptor was isolated from a woman in her twenties or thirties with Graves' ophthalmopathy. The sample taken for sequencing was blood. The chain uses TRBV5-5 and TRBJ2-5; no clear D. The CDR3 is CASSLASKETQYF. CDR3 nucleotide sequence: TGTGCCAGCAGCTTGGCCTCCAAAGAGACCCAGTACTTC.